Listed below are T cell receptor beta chains from one sample, sequenced in a study of CD8 T cells in ankylosing spondylitis. TCRdb re-called the 5' RACE reads through MiXCR, storing one row per CDR3 protein. The sample carries 470,000 or so distinct CDR3 sequences, about 25% recorded once. Sequencing was done on a sample of blood, either unsorted or a sorted T cell fraction (not recorded which). These receptor sequences come from a male donor with ankylosing spondylitis. The CDR3 runs from the conserved cysteine through the conserved F or W. D genes are given only for firm matches. Clone size appears in some rows only: once, few, many, or a class for an expanded clone.

j_call: TRBJ1-3
clone_size: few
v_call: TRBV6-6
d_call: .
cdr3_aa: CASSDGSGNTIYF
cdr3_nt: TGTGCCAGCAGTGACGGCTCTGGAAACACCATATATTTT

j_call: TRBJ2-1
clone_size: .
v_call: TRBV12-3/TRBV12-4
d_call: TRBD1
cdr3_aa: CASSLLTGANNEQFF
cdr3_nt: TGTGCCAGCAGTTTATTGACAGGGGCGAACAATGAGCAGTTCTTC

j_call: TRBJ2-2
clone_size: .
v_call: TRBV7-9
d_call: TRBD2
cdr3_aa: CAGTKTSGRTNTGELFF
cdr3_nt: TGTGCCGGAACCAAGACTAGCGGGAGAACGAACACCGGGGAGCTGTTTTTT

j_call: TRBJ1-4
clone_size: once
v_call: TRBV20-1
d_call: .
cdr3_aa: CSARGPTGEEKLFF
cdr3_nt: TGCAGTGCTAGGGGCCCGACGGGAGAGGAAAAACTGTTTTTT

j_call: TRBJ1-4
clone_size: .
v_call: TRBV29-1
d_call: TRBD1
cdr3_aa: CSVVRTGANEKLFF
cdr3_nt: TGCAGCGTTGTTAGGACAGGGGCTAATGAAAAACTGTTTTTT

j_call: TRBJ2-3
clone_size: few
v_call: TRBV28
d_call: TRBD2
cdr3_aa: CASRLAGRADTQYF
cdr3_nt: TGTGCCAGCAGACTAGCGGGAAGGGCAGATACGCAGTATTTT

j_call: TRBJ2-1
clone_size: few
v_call: TRBV27
d_call: .
cdr3_aa: CASSPMASYNEQFF
cdr3_nt: TGTGCCAGCAGCCCCATGGCCTCCTACAATGAGCAGTTCTTC

j_call: TRBJ2-2
clone_size: few
v_call: TRBV11-2
d_call: TRBD2
cdr3_aa: CASSLGLAGATNTGELFF
cdr3_nt: TGTGCCAGCAGCTTGGGACTAGCGGGAGCTACGAACACCGGGGAGCTGTTTTTT

j_call: TRBJ2-1
clone_size: .
v_call: TRBV5-1
d_call: .
cdr3_aa: CASTRSPGSGYNEQFF
cdr3_nt: TGCGCCAGCACCCGGTCTCCCGGGAGCGGCTACAATGAGCAGTTCTTC

j_call: TRBJ2-7
clone_size: few
v_call: TRBV5-1
d_call: TRBD2
cdr3_aa: CASSPRTSGSYGEQYF
cdr3_nt: TGCGCCAGCAGCCCTAGGACTAGCGGGAGTTACGGCGAGCAGTACTTC

j_call: TRBJ1-1
clone_size: .
v_call: TRBV7-9
d_call: .
cdr3_aa: CASSPPRPEAFF
cdr3_nt: TGTGCCAGCAGCCCCCCTCGACCCGAAGCTTTCTTT

j_call: TRBJ2-3
clone_size: .
v_call: TRBV15
d_call: .
cdr3_aa: CATSRDQGRDTQYF
cdr3_nt: TGTGCCACCAGCAGAGACCAGGGCAGGGATACGCAGTATTTT

j_call: TRBJ1-5
clone_size: few
v_call: TRBV6-1
d_call: .
cdr3_aa: CASSESGGLYSNQPQHF
cdr3_nt: TGTGCCAGCAGTGAATCAGGCGGGTTGTATAGCAATCAGCCCCAGCATTTT

j_call: TRBJ2-5
clone_size: .
v_call: TRBV20-1
d_call: .
cdr3_aa: CSAREPRQETQYF
cdr3_nt: TGCAGTGCTAGAGAACCGAGACAAGAGACCCAGTACTTC

j_call: TRBJ1-1
clone_size: few
v_call: TRBV10-3
d_call: .
cdr3_aa: CAIVPGGGNTEAFF
cdr3_nt: TGTGCCATCGTTCCCGGGGGAGGGAACACTGAAGCTTTCTTT

j_call: TRBJ1-2
clone_size: few
v_call: TRBV29-1
d_call: .
cdr3_aa: CSVPRPGSNYGYTF
cdr3_nt: TGCAGCGTCCCACGGCCAGGAAGTAACTATGGCTACACCTTC

j_call: TRBJ2-5
clone_size: .
v_call: TRBV2
d_call: TRBD2
cdr3_aa: CASSGPSGRETQYF
cdr3_nt: TGTGCCAGCAGTGGACCTAGCGGGAGGGAGACCCAGTACTTC

j_call: TRBJ2-3
clone_size: many
v_call: TRBV27
d_call: .
cdr3_aa: CASSKTRYGGTDTQYF
cdr3_nt: TGTGCCAGCAGTAAAACACGGTATGGGGGCACAGATACGCAGTATTTT

j_call: TRBJ2-1
clone_size: few
v_call: TRBV6-1
d_call: TRBD2
cdr3_aa: CASSGPLAGVYNEQFF
cdr3_nt: TGTGCCAGCAGTGGACCTCTAGCGGGAGTCTACAATGAGCAGTTCTTC

j_call: TRBJ2-1
clone_size: few
v_call: TRBV5-1
d_call: .
cdr3_aa: CASSLSSRSYNEQFF
cdr3_nt: TGCGCCAGCAGCTTGAGCTCTCGCTCCTACAATGAGCAGTTCTTC

j_call: TRBJ1-1
clone_size: few
v_call: TRBV3-1
d_call: .
cdr3_aa: CASSQDLWGVEAFF
cdr3_nt: TGTGCCAGCAGCCAAGATCTTTGGGGGGTTGAAGCTTTCTTT

j_call: TRBJ1-2
clone_size: .
v_call: TRBV27
d_call: .
cdr3_aa: CASSFGNLNYGYTF
cdr3_nt: TGTGCCAGCAGTTTCGGCAACCTAAACTATGGCTACACCTTC

j_call: TRBJ2-5
clone_size: few
v_call: TRBV20-1
d_call: TRBD2
cdr3_aa: CSAPGLAGQTQYF
cdr3_nt: TGCAGTGCCCCGGGACTAGCGGGACAGACCCAGTACTTC

j_call: TRBJ2-1
clone_size: .
v_call: TRBV7-2
d_call: TRBD2
cdr3_aa: CASSLRLRGGDEQFF
cdr3_nt: TGTGCCAGCAGCCTTAGACTACGGGGAGGGGATGAGCAGTTCTTC

j_call: TRBJ2-2
clone_size: few
v_call: TRBV20-1
d_call: .
cdr3_aa: CSASGGMNTGELFF
cdr3_nt: TGCAGTGCTAGTGGCGGGATGAACACCGGGGAGCTGTTTTTT

j_call: TRBJ1-2
clone_size: .
v_call: TRBV7-6
d_call: .
cdr3_aa: CASSSGGGSDYGYTF
cdr3_nt: TGTGCCAGCAGCTCGGGGGGGGGTTCGGACTATGGCTACACCTTC

j_call: TRBJ2-3
clone_size: .
v_call: TRBV20-1
d_call: .
cdr3_aa: CSARVMGSTDTQYF
cdr3_nt: TGCAGTGCTAGAGTAATGGGGAGCACAGATACGCAGTATTTT

j_call: TRBJ2-7
clone_size: .
v_call: TRBV3-1
d_call: .
cdr3_aa: CASSQDRQLAYEQYF
cdr3_nt: TGTGCCAGCAGCCAAGATCGGCAGTTAGCCTACGAGCAGTACTTC

j_call: TRBJ1-2
clone_size: few
v_call: TRBV20-1
d_call: .
cdr3_aa: CSALRPRDYGYTF
cdr3_nt: TGCAGTGCTCTACGCCCCAGGGACTATGGCTACACCTTC

j_call: TRBJ2-1
clone_size: few
v_call: TRBV2
d_call: .
cdr3_aa: CASSNRLDNEQFF
cdr3_nt: TGTGCCAGCAGTAACAGGCTAGACAATGAGCAGTTCTTC

j_call: TRBJ1-1
clone_size: few
v_call: TRBV29-1
d_call: .
cdr3_aa: CSVGTSYGVNTEAFF
cdr3_nt: TGCAGCGTTGGGACGTCCTATGGTGTGAACACTGAAGCTTTCTTT

j_call: TRBJ2-7
clone_size: .
v_call: TRBV27
d_call: TRBD2
cdr3_aa: CASSGLGSSYEQYF
cdr3_nt: TGTGCCAGCAGTGGACTAGGGAGCTCCTACGAGCAGTACTTC

j_call: TRBJ2-2
clone_size: .
v_call: TRBV7-2
d_call: TRBD2
cdr3_aa: CASSLIAGGSGELFF
cdr3_nt: TGTGCCAGCAGCTTAATAGCGGGAGGGTCCGGGGAGCTGTTTTTT

j_call: TRBJ2-1
clone_size: .
v_call: TRBV7-2
d_call: .
cdr3_aa: CASSLIGYRQQFF
cdr3_nt: TGTGCCAGCAGCTTAATCGGGTACAGGCAGCAGTTCTTC

j_call: TRBJ2-6
clone_size: .
v_call: TRBV7-9
d_call: .
cdr3_aa: CASSLAPSGPGANVLTF
cdr3_nt: TGTGCCAGCAGCCTAGCACCATCGGGCCCTGGGGCCAACGTCCTGACTTTC

j_call: TRBJ1-4
clone_size: .
v_call: TRBV18
d_call: .
cdr3_aa: CASSPGRGSTEKLFF
cdr3_nt: TGTGCCAGCTCACCGGGGAGGGGTTCGACTGAAAAACTGTTTTTT

j_call: TRBJ1-1
clone_size: few
v_call: TRBV2
d_call: .
cdr3_aa: CASSGRLGDTEAFF
cdr3_nt: TGTGCCAGCAGTGGACGACTAGGGGACACTGAAGCTTTCTTT

j_call: TRBJ1-5
clone_size: .
v_call: TRBV19
d_call: .
cdr3_aa: CASSIHQFNQPQHF
cdr3_nt: TGTGCCAGTAGTATACACCAGTTCAATCAGCCCCAGCATTTT

j_call: TRBJ1-3
clone_size: .
v_call: TRBV18
d_call: TRBD1
cdr3_aa: CASSPPTGLVDTIYF
cdr3_nt: TGTGCCAGCTCACCTCCGACAGGGCTTGTGGACACCATATATTTT

j_call: TRBJ2-2
clone_size: .
v_call: TRBV20-1
d_call: TRBD2
cdr3_aa: CSARDPRGSGAGELFF
cdr3_nt: TGCAGTGCTAGAGATCCGCGCGGGAGTGGGGCCGGGGAGCTGTTTTTT

j_call: TRBJ1-5
clone_size: few
v_call: TRBV7-9
d_call: .
cdr3_aa: CASSLDGSANQPQHF
cdr3_nt: TGTGCCAGCAGCTTAGATGGGTCAGCTAATCAGCCCCAGCATTTT

j_call: TRBJ2-1
clone_size: few
v_call: TRBV20-1
d_call: .
cdr3_aa: CSASIGLDNEQFF
cdr3_nt: TGCAGTGCTAGTATCGGACTTGACAATGAGCAGTTCTTC

j_call: TRBJ2-7
clone_size: .
v_call: TRBV20-1
d_call: TRBD1
cdr3_aa: CSATDRGLVHF
cdr3_nt: TGCAGTGCAACGGACAGGGGGCTGGTTCACTTC

j_call: TRBJ1-3
clone_size: .
v_call: TRBV5-1
d_call: TRBD1
cdr3_aa: CASSWDSSGNTIYF
cdr3_nt: TGCGCCAGCAGCTGGGACAGCTCTGGAAACACCATATATTTT

j_call: TRBJ2-1
clone_size: .
v_call: TRBV19
d_call: TRBD2
cdr3_aa: CASSIASGSSNEQFF
cdr3_nt: TGTGCCAGTAGTATAGCTAGCGGGAGTTCCAATGAGCAGTTCTTC

j_call: TRBJ1-6
clone_size: few
v_call: TRBV14
d_call: .
cdr3_aa: CASSQRDRNSPLHF
cdr3_nt: TGTGCCAGCAGCCAAAGGGACCGAAATTCACCCCTCCACTTT

j_call: TRBJ2-7
clone_size: few
v_call: TRBV12-3/TRBV12-4
d_call: .
cdr3_aa: CASRAQGGPYEQYF
cdr3_nt: TGTGCCAGCAGAGCACAGGGTGGTCCCTACGAGCAGTACTTC

j_call: TRBJ2-3
clone_size: .
v_call: TRBV5-1
d_call: TRBD1
cdr3_aa: CASSIRDRADTQYF
cdr3_nt: TGCGCCAGCAGCATCCGGGACAGGGCAGATACGCAGTATTTT

j_call: TRBJ2-3
clone_size: few
v_call: TRBV15
d_call: .
cdr3_aa: CATSGWGTDTQYF
cdr3_nt: TGTGCCACGAGCGGATGGGGTACAGATACGCAGTATTTT

j_call: TRBJ1-1
clone_size: few
v_call: TRBV11-1
d_call: .
cdr3_aa: CASSPSGEYTEAFF
cdr3_nt: TGTGCCAGCAGCCCTAGCGGGGAATACACTGAAGCTTTCTTT

j_call: TRBJ2-1
clone_size: few
v_call: TRBV5-1
d_call: .
cdr3_aa: CASSGTGVGEQFF
cdr3_nt: TGCGCCAGCAGTGGGACGGGGGTAGGGGAGCAGTTCTTC

j_call: TRBJ1-1
clone_size: .
v_call: TRBV12-3/TRBV12-4
d_call: .
cdr3_aa: CASSLMGKDTEAFF
cdr3_nt: TGTGCCAGCAGTTTGATGGGAAAGGACACTGAAGCTTTCTTT

j_call: TRBJ1-1
clone_size: .
v_call: TRBV7-2
d_call: .
cdr3_aa: CASSLGGAVNTEAFF
cdr3_nt: TGTGCCAGCAGCTTAGGCGGGGCTGTGAACACTGAAGCTTTCTTT

j_call: TRBJ2-1
clone_size: .
v_call: TRBV24-1
d_call: TRBD2
cdr3_aa: CATSDPRAGGPLGGNEQFF
cdr3_nt: TGTGCCACCAGTGATCCGCGCGCGGGAGGGCCGTTGGGGGGTAATGAGCAGTTCTTC

j_call: TRBJ2-1
clone_size: few
v_call: TRBV7-8
d_call: .
cdr3_aa: CASSLGGAGGSYNEQFF
cdr3_nt: TGTGCCAGCAGCTTAGGGGGGGCAGGGGGCTCCTACAATGAGCAGTTCTTC